This TCR beta chain is drawn from a study of blood T cell repertoires in COVID-19 (dated by TCRdb to 2019 to 2021). Context from the whole study: Samples covering the acute and convalescent phases of COVID-19 were provided by collaborators in the United States, Italy and Spain. The material from the prospective study consisted of cDNA or gDNA derived from T cells, B-cell-depleted T cells, or PBMCs. Deeply sampled blood TCRbeta repertoires from subjects exposed to, actively infected with, or recovered from COVID-19 were included in the dataset. A freely available public database, intended as a resource for researchers studying the immune response to SARS-CoV-2, is where the repertoires were released. Samples came from the ongoing ImmuneRACE study (first 160 participants) plus 1,254 subjects from 6 global collaborators. Nearly every sample came with metadata listing a de-identified subject ID, COVID-19 status, age in years and sex. Where HLA class I and class II types were available, the types were taken from metadata supplied by the sample provider, not from assay-based typing. What the research found in general, with its limitations: How much clinical and demographic metadata was included differed by source and by participant, and the metadata was provided uncurated.

Each collaborating institution followed its own protocols to collect whole blood in K2EDTA tubes. For TCRbeta analysis, collaborators shipped samples as frozen whole blood, isolated PBMCs, or DNA extracted from either of those sample types. With regard to this clone: Its antigen remains unidentified. No much larger clonotype is one base removed from it; base qualities were not supplied.

The immunoSEQ Assay, a bias-controlled multiplex PCR, was used to amplify TCRbeta CDR3 regions from genomic DNA. The published analysis was carried out like this. Within the assay, amplification of reference gene primers was used to estimate how many nucleated cells each sample contained. To quantify the absolute abundance of each unique TCRbeta CDR3 rearrangement, sequence reads were collapsed and filtered. For each sample, productive Simpson clonality was calculated as the square root of Simpson's diversity index across productive rearrangements. Not all clones reach the TCRdb copy of this immuneACCESS table, which keeps in-frame sequences only. Checked studies attribute under half of the gap to unresolved V genes and leave the rest unexplained. V, J and clone size are those of that table, while D and trimming were read from the DNA. This sample comprises over 150,000 clones, less than 90% of them detected only once. The ten largest clonotypes hold 13% to 15% of the sample.

Sequences MNHEY (CDR1) and SVGAGI (CDR2) are obtained from the germline V gene. Including cysteine and phenylalanine, the CDR3 has 12 amino acids. Kept here is only the CDR3 DNA, which spans 36 bases and is read in frame from base 1. V lost 10 bases and J lost 2 bases; the stretch between them is 12 bases long. The sequence was collected from a man aged 18 to 30 with active or convalescent COVID-19. Recombination linked TRBV6-5 to TRBJ2-7; TRBD1 is perhaps the D gene, given 6 matching bases. The sequenced material came from peripheral blood. CDR3 protein: CATRDTAYEQYF. The nucleotide sequence reads as follows: TGTGCCACCCGGGACACGGCCTACGAGCAGTACTTC.